This is a list of T cell receptor beta chains from one sample in a study of T cells after yellow fever vaccination. TCRdb itself ran the 5' RACE reads through MiXCR, one entry per CDR3 protein. The repertoire consists of 250,000 to 300,000 distinct CDR3 sequences, with 7.5% to 9.5% occurring once and the leading ten covering 3% to 3.5%. Source: CD4+ T cells sorted from PBMCs, taken 5 days after the yellow fever booster vaccination. The receptors originated from a man aged 18-30 years who received the YFV17D yellow fever vaccine. Each CDR3 is given with its conserved first and last residue. Each record gives: clone size, V gene, D gene, J gene, CDR3 protein, CDR3 DNA. The D gene is left open where the match is weak. Clone size, where shown, is once, few, many, or a class for clones that have expanded.

few	TRBV7-2	TRBD1	TRBJ1-1	CASGSQGRNTEAFF	TGTGCCAGCGGATCACAGGGGAGGAACACTGAAGCTTTCTTT
-	TRBV10-3	TRBD1	TRBJ2-7	CAIHPGGQYF	TGTGCCATCCACCCAGGGGGGCAGTACTTC
few	TRBV7-3	-	TRBJ1-2	CASSGGGPNGYTF	TGTGCCAGCAGCGGCGGGGGACCTAATGGCTACACCTTC
once	TRBV27	TRBD1	TRBJ2-2	CASRLDRGAGELFF	TGTGCCAGCAGGCTAGACAGGGGCGCCGGGGAGCTGTTTTTT
-	TRBV20-1	TRBD2	TRBJ2-3	CSAERGGTDTQYF	TGCAGTGCCGAGCGGGGGGGCACAGATACGCAGTATTTT
-	TRBV4-1	-	TRBJ2-2	CASSQEIRWTGTGELFF	TGCGCCAGCAGCCAAGAGATCCGCTGGACGGGCACCGGGGAGCTGTTTTTT
few	TRBV12-3/TRBV12-4	-	TRBJ1-2	CASSLTAQYGYTF	TGTGCCAGCAGTTTGACAGCGCAATATGGCTACACCTTC
few	TRBV6-2/TRBV6-3	-	TRBJ2-7	CASSSQTVAWYEQYF	TGTGCCAGCAGTTCCCAGACAGTGGCCTGGTACGAGCAGTACTTC
few	TRBV5-1	-	TRBJ1-1	CASKVETEAFF	TGCGCCAGCAAGGTAGAGACTGAAGCTTTCTTT
-	TRBV21-1	-	TRBJ1-5	CASSKASGLGQTLGKPQHF	TGTGCCAGCAGCAAAGCATCTGGCTTGGGACAGACGTTGGGAAAGCCCCAGCATTTT